These T cell receptor beta chains were read from a single sample in a study of STAT5B mutations in CD4+ large granular lymphocyte leukemia. TCRdb's copy holds only in-frame clones and misses some; the assay was immunoSEQ multiplex PCR. The table lists 21,000 or so clones, approximately 80% of them singletons. Input material: CD4+ T cells from blood buffy coats. The receptors were sampled from a human donor in good health. CDR3s include the opening cysteine and the closing phenylalanine or tryptophan. Each record gives: V gene, D gene, clone size, J gene, CDR3 protein, CDR3 DNA. A D gene is named only where the DNA matches it firmly. Not all rows give a size; the values are once, few, many and, for expanded clones, a class.

TRBV30	TRBD1	once	TRBJ1-2	CAWSEGTGGSYGYTF	TGTGCCTGGAGTGAGGGGACAGGGGGCTCCTATGGCTACACCTTC
TRBV5-8	.	.	TRBJ2-7	CASSSYGEWPYEQYF	TGTGCCAGCAGCAGCTATGGGGAATGGCCCTACGAGCAGTACTTC
TRBV30	.	.	TRBJ2-7	CAWRDGHEQYF	TGTGCCTGGAGGGACGGACACGAGCAGTACTTC
TRBV5-1	TRBD1	.	TRBJ2-3	CASSLAGQGSTDTQYF	TGCGCCAGCAGCTTGGCGGGACAGGGAAGCACAGATACGCAGTATTTT
TRBV10-3	.	.	TRBJ1-2	CAIRTQGLANYGYTF	TGTGCCATCAGGACCCAGGGCCTAGCTAACTATGGCTACACCTTC
TRBV19	.	.	TRBJ1-3	CASSMESGNTIYF	TGTGCCAGTAGTATGGAAAGCGGAAACACCATATATTTT
TRBV2	.	.	TRBJ2-7	CASRRQELSYEQYF	TGTGCCAGCAGGCGCCAGGAACTTTCCTACGAGCAGTACTTC
TRBV2	TRBD2	.	TRBJ2-7	CASSEAGGSGRVEQYF	TGTGCCAGCAGTGAAGCAGGGGGTAGCGGGAGAGTCGAGCAGTACTTC
TRBV29-1	TRBD1	.	TRBJ1-4	CSVLPGGAGGDSNEKLFF	TGCAGCGTCCTTCCCGGGGGAGCAGGGGGCGACTCTAATGAAAAACTGTTTTTT
TRBV5-4	TRBD2	.	TRBJ2-7	CASSLAVSYEQYF	TGTGCCAGCAGCCTAGCGGTTTCCTACGAGCAGTACTTC
TRBV2	.	.	TRBJ2-7	CASGQSYEQYF	TGTGCCAGCGGACAGAGCTACGAGCAGTACTTC
TRBV7-9	.	.	TRBJ1-2	CASTFSRGVPYGYTF	TGTGCCAGCACCTTCTCGCGGGGGGTCCCCTATGGCTACACCTTC
TRBV10-3	TRBD1	.	TRBJ2-1	CAISDLRGPDTEQFF	TGTGCCATCAGTGACTTAAGGGGGCCGGACACTGAGCAGTTCTTC
TRBV4-1	TRBD2	once	TRBJ2-2	CASSHPGGDTGELFF	TGCGCCAGCAGCCATCCGGGAGGGGACACCGGGGAGCTGTTTTTT
TRBV19	TRBD1	.	TRBJ1-1	CASSMDRRGNTEAFF	TGTGCCAGTAGTATGGACAGGAGGGGGAACACTGAAGCTTTCTTT
TRBV7-8	TRBD1	.	TRBJ2-2	CASSPLQGQGLNTGELFF	TGTGCCAGCAGCCCCCTGCAGGGACAGGGGTTAAACACCGGGGAGCTGTTTTTT
TRBV5-1	.	.	TRBJ2-5	CASSLQGRGQETQYF	TGCGCCAGCAGCTTGCAGGGGAGGGGGCAAGAGACCCAGTACTTC